Listed below are T cell receptor beta chains from one sample, sequenced in a study of cytomegalovirus exposure and HLA in healthy donors. Using immunoSEQ multiplex PCR, the repertoire was profiled, and TCRdb retains in-frame clones only, with some absent. The sample yields approximately 160,000 clones, around 82% seen once. The sequenced material came from PBMCs. All receptors derive from a boy younger than 10 in good health and CMV-seronegative. Both conserved end residues are part of each CDR3. D genes are given only for firm matches. Only part of the rows carry a size: once, few, many, or a class if the clone is expanded.

TRBV30	TRBJ1-3	-	TRBD1	TGTGCCTCGTCCAGGGGGCCATCTGGAAACACCATATATTTT	CASSRGPSGNTIYF
TRBV19	TRBJ1-1	-	-	TGTGCCAGTAGTATTCGGGTAGCCACTGAAGCTTTCTTT	CASSIRVATEAFF
TRBV5-1	TRBJ2-1	-	-	TGCGCCAGCAGATTGAGGGGTGACGGTGAGCAGTTCTTC	CASRLRGDGEQFF
TRBV29-1	TRBJ2-3	-	-	TGCAGCGCCGCCGGGGTCCTCTACACAGATACGCAGTATTTT	CSAAGVLYTDTQYF
TRBV5-1	TRBJ1-1	-	-	TGCGCCAGCAAAGTAGAAGCAGGGCAGCGAGCTTTCTTT	CASKVEAGQRAFF
TRBV2	TRBJ1-3	-	TRBD1	TGTGCCAGCAATTTTGAGGGGGCCGGAAACACCATATATTTT	CASNFEGAGNTIYF
TRBV12-5	TRBJ1-1	-	-	TGTGCTAGTGGTTTGTGGAGGGCAGAGAACACTGAAGCTTTCTTT	CASGLWRAENTEAFF
TRBV5-4	TRBJ1-5	few	-	TGTGCCAGCAGCTTTGGAACAGGCAATCAGCCCCAGCATTTT	CASSFGTGNQPQHF
TRBV5-1	TRBJ1-2	-	-	TGCGCCAGCAGCTTGAATGGGCCTCTTGGCTACACCTTC	CASSLNGPLGYTF
TRBV9	TRBJ2-3	-	TRBD2	TGTGCCAGCAGCGTACGTAGCGGGAATACGCAGTATTTT	CASSVRSGNTQYF
TRBV19	TRBJ2-3	-	TRBD2	TGTGCCAGTAGGGATCGGACTAGCGGCACAGATACGCAGTATTTT	CASRDRTSGTDTQYF
TRBV19	TRBJ2-7	-	-	TGTGCCAGTAGTATACGACAGCCCTACGAGCAGTACTTC	CASSIRQPYEQYF
TRBV19	TRBJ1-2	-	TRBD1	TGTGCCAGTAGTACCCTCAATCCGGGACAGGGGGCGAGGGGCTACACCTTC	CASSTLNPGQGARGYTF
TRBV12-5	TRBJ1-5	-	-	TGTGCTAGTGGTTTGGCCCGTCAGCCCCAGCATTTT	CASGLARQPQHF
TRBV5-4	TRBJ2-3	-	TRBD1	TGTGCCAGCAGTTTCCGGGACAGGGGGACCGATACGCAGTATTTT	CASSFRDRGTDTQYF
TRBV4-1	TRBJ1-3	-	-	TGCGCCAGCAGCCTGGAGAGAGGAAGTGGGTCCCCGGAGGGAAACACCATATATTTT	CASSLERGSGSPEGNTIYF
TRBV12-5	TRBJ2-6	-	TRBD1	TGTGCTAGTGGTTTGGCGGGACAGCTGATCTCTGGGGCCAACGTCCTGACTTTC	CASGLAGQLISGANVLTF
TRBV29-1	TRBJ1-3	-	-	TGCAGCGTTCCAGATCTCTCTGGAAACACCATATATTTT	CSVPDLSGNTIYF
TRBV5-1	TRBJ2-7	-	-	TGCGCCAGCAGCTGGGACTTAACGTACGAGCAGTACTTC	CASSWDLTYEQYF
TRBV6-6	TRBJ2-1	-	TRBD1	TGTGCCAGCAGTTCCAGGACAGGGGGCTATGAGCAGTTCTTC	CASSSRTGGYEQFF
TRBV4-1	TRBJ2-7	-	TRBD2	TGCGCCAGCAGCCAAGAAGGAGGACTAGCCTACGAGCAGTACTTC	CASSQEGGLAYEQYF
TRBV5-1	TRBJ2-5	-	TRBD2	TGCGCCAGCAGCTTGACTAGCGGGAGGGCCGGGGAGACCCAGTACTTC	CASSLTSGRAGETQYF
TRBV28	TRBJ2-7	once	TRBD2	TGTGCCAGCACCTGGTCGGGGACTAGGAGAGGGGTCGAGCAGTACTTC	CASTWSGTRRGVEQYF
TRBV12-5	TRBJ1-1	few	TRBD1	TGTGCTAGTGGTTTGGTAAGGTCGCAGGGGGTGAACACTGAAGCTTTCTTT	CASGLVRSQGVNTEAFF
TRBV29-1	TRBJ2-4	-	TRBD1	TGCAGCGTTGTTCAGGACAGGGTGAACATTCAGTACTTC	CSVVQDRVNIQYF
TRBV5-6	TRBJ2-2	-	-	TGTGCCAGCAGCGAAAAACTCCGAGGGAACACCGGGGAGCTGTTTTTT	CASSEKLRGNTGELFF
TRBV19	TRBJ2-5	-	-	TGTGCCAGTAGTATAGTCGGAGGGGGAGGGGAGACCCAGTACTTC	CASSIVGGGGETQYF
TRBV5-1	TRBJ2-7	-	-	TGCGCCAGCAGCTCAACAGGAATCCACGAGCAGTACTTC	CASSSTGIHEQYF
TRBV6-5	TRBJ1-6	-	-	TGTGCCAGCAGTTCCCAAGGCCGTACAGTAAATTCACCCCTCCACTTT	CASSSQGRTVNSPLHF
TRBV6-6	TRBJ2-1	-	-	TGTGCCAGCAGTTACTTGGGCGTCGACAATGAGCAGTTCTTC	CASSYLGVDNEQFF
TRBV11-2	TRBJ2-5	-	-	TGTGCCAGCAGCTTAATAGTAGAGACCCAGTACTTC	CASSLIVETQYF
TRBV11-2	TRBJ1-4	few	-	TGTGCCAGCAGCTTAGGTCACGGTGAAAAACTGTTTTTT	CASSLGHGEKLFF
TRBV10-2	TRBJ2-7	-	-	TGCGCCAGTGGGGGGACAGTTTTTTACGAGCAGTACTTC	CASGGTVFYEQYF
TRBV4-1	TRBJ1-2	-	TRBD1	TGCGCCAGCAGCCAACACGACAGGGCCGGTAACTATGGCTACACCTTC	CASSQHDRAGNYGYTF
TRBV19	TRBJ2-3	-	TRBD2	TGTGCCAGTAGTATAGTGGAGCGGGAGGATAAAGATACGCAGTATTTT	CASSIVEREDKDTQYF
TRBV7-9	TRBJ1-1	-	-	TGTGCCAGCAGCTCCCGACATAACACTGAAGCTTTCTTT	CASSSRHNTEAFF
TRBV6-1	TRBJ2-3	-	-	TGTGCCAGCACGGCTAGCGGCACAGATACGCAGTATTTT	CASTASGTDTQYF
TRBV4-1	TRBJ1-2	-	-	TGCGCCAGCAGCCCGAGGGAGGGTCGGCAGTGGGGTTGGCTAGGCTACACCTTC	CASSPREGRQWGWLGYTF
TRBV19	TRBJ2-1	-	TRBD2	TGTGCCAGTAGTAGCCTAGCGGGAGTCCGCCACAATGAGCAGTTCTTC	CASSSLAGVRHNEQFF
TRBV7-6	TRBJ2-7	once	-	TGTGCCAGCAGCTTAGATGGCGGCTCCTACGAGCAGTACTTC	CASSLDGGSYEQYF
TRBV5-1	TRBJ1-2	once	TRBD1	TGCGCCAGCAGTAAGGACATCACAGGGGCTGCTAACTATGGCTACACCTTC	CASSKDITGAANYGYTF
TRBV28	TRBJ1-2	-	TRBD1	TGTGCCAGCAGTTTACCCAGGGGGCCGGTTGGCTACACCTTC	CASSLPRGPVGYTF
TRBV28	TRBJ1-5	-	-	TGTGCCAGCAGTTTACGAAATCTCAGGGGCCGCCCATATAGCAATCAGCCCCAGCATTTT	CASSLRNLRGRPYSNQPQHF
TRBV18	TRBJ2-5	-	-	TGTGCCAGCTCACAGCAAATGAAACAAGAGACCCAGTACTTC	CASSQQMKQETQYF
TRBV18	TRBJ1-1	-	TRBD1	TGTGCCAGCTCACCCCAGGGGGCCGACACTGAAGCTTTCTTT	CASSPQGADTEAFF
TRBV28	TRBJ1-3	-	-	TGTGCCAGCAGGATGAGGAGCTCTGGAAACACCATATATTTT	CASRMRSSGNTIYF
TRBV6-5	TRBJ2-7	once	-	TGTGCCAGCAGTAAGGGGTCCTTTCGCGAGCAGTACTTC	CASSKGSFREQYF
TRBV29-1	TRBJ1-1	-	TRBD1	TGCAGCGTTGCAGGGGGCGACCCAGGCTTCGATTTGAACACTGAAGCTTTCTTT	CSVAGGDPGFDLNTEAFF
TRBV30	TRBJ2-7	-	TRBD2	TGTGCCTGGAGTGTACGACTAGCGGGCCTCTCCTACGAGCAGTACTTC	CAWSVRLAGLSYEQYF
TRBV7-8	TRBJ2-3	few	TRBD2	TGTGCCAGCAGCTTATCGGGACTAAACACAGATACGCAGTATTTT	CASSLSGLNTDTQYF
TRBV7-3	TRBJ2-1	-	-	TGTGCCAGCAGCTTAACGTTTAGCCGGTACAATGAGCAGTTCTTC	CASSLTFSRYNEQFF
TRBV19	TRBJ2-3	once	-	TGTGCCAGTAGAGGGGGCACAGATACGCAGTATTTT	CASRGGTDTQYF
TRBV28	TRBJ1-4	few	TRBD1	TGTGCCAGCAGTCCCGACAGGGACAATGAAAAACTGTTTTTT	CASSPDRDNEKLFF
TRBV5-1	TRBJ1-1	-	-	TGCGCCAGCAGCACCTGGAGAGGCACTGAAGCTTTCTTT	CASSTWRGTEAFF
TRBV2	TRBJ1-2	-	TRBD1	TGTGCCAGCAGGGGAACAGGGGGTAACTATGGCTACACCTTC	CASRGTGGNYGYTF